Included here is one T cell receptor beta chain sequence, with context. This clonotype turned up a few times. Its cognate antigen has yet to be identified. The input lacks base qualities; no much larger clone sits a single base away. V and J lose 6 bases and 7 bases, and a span of 6 bases separates them. CDR1 and CDR2 are read off the germline V gene (reference sequence) as SEHNR and FQNEAQ. The CDR3 goes from the cysteine to the phenylalanine over 11 residues. The sequence is cut down to CDR3 DNA, 33 bases in frame from base 1. This entry comes from a study of T-cell reconstitution after alpha-beta-depleted transplantation in children (dated by TCRdb to 2016 to 2018). Describing the broader study: Using TCR repertoire profiling, the study followed T-cell immune reconstitution in a quantitative way in children after TCRalphabeta/CD19-depleted allogeneic hematopoietic cell transplantation. Overall study outcomes, separate from this receptor: Hyperexpanded clone frequencies declined over subsequent months; after one year, T-cell counts and TCRbeta diversity were mostly attributed to newly produced T cells. In some patients, the high TCRbeta diversity seen at day 60 was put down to recipient T cells and intrathymic progenitors that had survived conditioning. The apparently early alphabetaT-cell count recovery about two months after transplant was reportedly dependent on only several hundred rapidly expanded clones derived from non-depleted graft cells.

Libraries were constructed by PCR. Sequencing instrument: Illumina HiSeq 2500. TCR library preparation used molecular barcoding, with unique molecular identifiers applied to normalize quantification of the TCRbeta repertoire. The public reads were reanalyzed by TCRdb: fastp trimming at Q25, MiXCR alignment, in-frame beta chains only. Merged by CDR3 protein, the rows form single entries marked with the most common genes and DNA. Here the sample has 500,000 or so distinct CDR3 sequences; about an eighth occur a single time. The ten largest clones take up about 14% of the sample. The treatment or condition tag for this specimen amounts to: allogeneic hematopoietic cell transplantation with graft depleted of TCRalphabeta T cells and CD19 B cells. The children who served as transplant recipients had been given grafts of TCRalphabeta/CD19-depleted allogeneic hematopoietic cells.

The material sequenced was PBMCs, mostly from graft donor cells, taken 180 days after TCRalphabeta/CD19-depleted stem cell transplant. The sequence came from a female patient younger than 10 who had a stem cell transplant for aplastic anemia, so the T cells may come from the graft donor. The rearranged chain carries TRBV7-9 and TRBJ2-2; there is no confident call for the D gene. The CDR3 region reads CASRTHGELFF. The base sequence is TGTGCCAGCAGGACGCACGGGGAGCTGTTTTTT.